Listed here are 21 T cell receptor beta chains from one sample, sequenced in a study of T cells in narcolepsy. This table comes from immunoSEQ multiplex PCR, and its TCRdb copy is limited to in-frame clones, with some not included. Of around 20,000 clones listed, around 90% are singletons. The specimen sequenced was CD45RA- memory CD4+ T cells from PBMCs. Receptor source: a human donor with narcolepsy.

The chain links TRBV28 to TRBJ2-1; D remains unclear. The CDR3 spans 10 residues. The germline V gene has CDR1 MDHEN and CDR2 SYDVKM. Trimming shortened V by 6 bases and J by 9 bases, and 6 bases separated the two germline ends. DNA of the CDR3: TGTGCCAGCAGCGAACGTGAGCAGTTCTTC. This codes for CASSEREQFF.

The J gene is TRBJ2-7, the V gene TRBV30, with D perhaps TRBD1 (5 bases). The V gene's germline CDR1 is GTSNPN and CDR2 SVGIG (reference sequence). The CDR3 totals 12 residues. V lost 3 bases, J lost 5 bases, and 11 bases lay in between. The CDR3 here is CAWSPRGHEQYF. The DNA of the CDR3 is TGTGCCTGGAGCCCAAGGGGTCACGAGCAGTACTTC.

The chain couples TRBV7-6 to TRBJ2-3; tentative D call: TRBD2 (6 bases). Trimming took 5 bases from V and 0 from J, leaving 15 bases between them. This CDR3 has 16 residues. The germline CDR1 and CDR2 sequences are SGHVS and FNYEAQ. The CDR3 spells CASSRREATSTDTQYF. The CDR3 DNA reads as TGTGCCAGCAGCAGGAGGGAAGCCACTAGCACAGATACGCAGTATTTT.

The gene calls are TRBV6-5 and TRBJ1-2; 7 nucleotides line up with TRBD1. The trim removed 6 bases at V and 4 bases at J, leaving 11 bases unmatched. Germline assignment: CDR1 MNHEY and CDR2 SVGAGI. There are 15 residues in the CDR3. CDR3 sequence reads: CASRRGGVRVYGYTF. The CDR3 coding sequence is TGTGCCAGCAGAAGAGGGGGCGTCAGGGTCTATGGCTACACCTTC.

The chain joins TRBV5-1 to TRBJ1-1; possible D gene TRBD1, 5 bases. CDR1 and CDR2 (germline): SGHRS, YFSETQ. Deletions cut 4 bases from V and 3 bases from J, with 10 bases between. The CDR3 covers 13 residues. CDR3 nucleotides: TGCGCCAGCAGCCTCACCAGGGACACTGAAGCTTTCTTT. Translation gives CASSLTRDTEAFF.

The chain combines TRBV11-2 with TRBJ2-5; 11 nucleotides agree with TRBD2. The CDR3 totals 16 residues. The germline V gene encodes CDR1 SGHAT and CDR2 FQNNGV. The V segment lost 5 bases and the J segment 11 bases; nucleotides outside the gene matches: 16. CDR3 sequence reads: CASSLTVAGGVMEQYF. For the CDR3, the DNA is TGTGCCAGCAGCCTAACGGTAGCGGGAGGGGTGATGGAGCAGTACTTC.

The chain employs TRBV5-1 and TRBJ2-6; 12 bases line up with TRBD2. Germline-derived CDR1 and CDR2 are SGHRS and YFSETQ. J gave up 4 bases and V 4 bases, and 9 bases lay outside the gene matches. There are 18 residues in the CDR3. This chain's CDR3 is CASSPRLAGDAGANVLTF. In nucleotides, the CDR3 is TGCGCCAGCAGCCCCCGACTAGCGGGAGATGCGGGGGCCAACGTCCTGACTTTC.

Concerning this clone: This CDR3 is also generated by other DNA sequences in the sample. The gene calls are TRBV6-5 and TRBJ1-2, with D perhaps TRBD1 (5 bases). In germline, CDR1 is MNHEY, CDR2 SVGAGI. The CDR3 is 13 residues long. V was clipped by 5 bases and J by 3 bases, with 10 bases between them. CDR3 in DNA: TGTGCCAGCAGTCCGGGGGGAGACTATGGCTACACCTTC. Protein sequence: CASSPGGDYGYTF.

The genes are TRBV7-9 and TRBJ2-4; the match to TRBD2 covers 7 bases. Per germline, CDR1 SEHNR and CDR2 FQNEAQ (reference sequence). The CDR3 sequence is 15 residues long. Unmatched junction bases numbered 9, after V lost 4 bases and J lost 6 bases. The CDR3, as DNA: TGTGCCAGCAGCTCCCGCGGGAGTTCGGGAAACATTCAGTACTTC. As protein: CASSSRGSSGNIQYF. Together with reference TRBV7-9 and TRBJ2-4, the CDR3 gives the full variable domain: DTGVSQNPRHKITKRGQNVTFRCDPISEHNRLYWYRQTLGQGPEFLTYFQNEAQLEKSRLLSDRFSAERPKGSFSTLEIQRTEQGDSAMYLCASSSRGSSGNIQYFGAGTRLSVL.

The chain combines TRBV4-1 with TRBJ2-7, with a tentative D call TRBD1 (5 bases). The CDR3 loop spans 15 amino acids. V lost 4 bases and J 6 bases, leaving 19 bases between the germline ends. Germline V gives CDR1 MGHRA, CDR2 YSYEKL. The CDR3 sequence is CASSRVQGRFSEQYF. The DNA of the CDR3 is TGCGCCAGCAGCCGCGTTCAGGGAAGATTCTCCGAGCAGTACTTC.

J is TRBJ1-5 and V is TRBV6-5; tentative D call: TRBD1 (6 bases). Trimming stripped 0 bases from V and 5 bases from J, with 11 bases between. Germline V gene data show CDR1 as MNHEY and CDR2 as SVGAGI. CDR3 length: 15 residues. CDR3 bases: TGTGCCAGCAGTTACTCAAGGGGGGGCGATCAGCCCCAGCATTTT. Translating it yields CASSYSRGGDQPQHF.

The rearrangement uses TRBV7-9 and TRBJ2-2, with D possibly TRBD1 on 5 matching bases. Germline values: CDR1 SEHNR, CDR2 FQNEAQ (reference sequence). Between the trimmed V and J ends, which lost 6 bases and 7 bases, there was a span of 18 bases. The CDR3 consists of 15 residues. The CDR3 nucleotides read TGTGCCAGCAGTCCCTTTAGCAGGGCGAACGGGGAGCTGTTTTTT. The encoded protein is CASSPFSRANGELFF.

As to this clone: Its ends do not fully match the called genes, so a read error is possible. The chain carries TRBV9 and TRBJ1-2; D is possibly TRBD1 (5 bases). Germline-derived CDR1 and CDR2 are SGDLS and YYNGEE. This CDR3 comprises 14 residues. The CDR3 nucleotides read TGTGCCAGCAGCGCAGAGGGACCTGGGGTTGTTTGCGCCTTC. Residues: CASSAEGPGVVCAF.

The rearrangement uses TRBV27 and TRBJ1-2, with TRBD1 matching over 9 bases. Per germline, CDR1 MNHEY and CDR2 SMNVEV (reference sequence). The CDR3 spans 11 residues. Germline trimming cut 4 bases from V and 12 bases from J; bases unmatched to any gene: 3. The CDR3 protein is CASSSGQGNTF. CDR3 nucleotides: TGTGCCAGCAGTTCGGGACAGGGCAACACCTTC.

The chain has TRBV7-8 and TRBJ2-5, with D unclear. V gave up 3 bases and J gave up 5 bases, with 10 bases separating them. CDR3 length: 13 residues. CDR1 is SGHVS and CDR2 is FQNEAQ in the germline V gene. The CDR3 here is CASSFAGFETQYF. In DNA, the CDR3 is TGTGCCAGCAGCTTCGCTGGATTCGAGACCCAGTACTTC.

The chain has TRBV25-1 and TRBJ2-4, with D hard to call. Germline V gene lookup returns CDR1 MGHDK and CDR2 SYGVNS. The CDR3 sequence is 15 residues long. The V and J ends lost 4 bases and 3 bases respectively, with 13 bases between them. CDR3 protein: CASSGEGLGKNIQYF. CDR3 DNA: TGTGCCAGCAGTGGGGAAGGGTTAGGCAAAAACATTCAGTACTTC.

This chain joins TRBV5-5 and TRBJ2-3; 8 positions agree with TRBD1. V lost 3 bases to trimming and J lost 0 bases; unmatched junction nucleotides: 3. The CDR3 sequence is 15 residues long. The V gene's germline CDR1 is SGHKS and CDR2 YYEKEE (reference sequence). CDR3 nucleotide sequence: TGTGCCAGCAGCTACCGGGACAGGAGCACAGATACGCAGTATTTT. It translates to CASSYRDRSTDTQYF.

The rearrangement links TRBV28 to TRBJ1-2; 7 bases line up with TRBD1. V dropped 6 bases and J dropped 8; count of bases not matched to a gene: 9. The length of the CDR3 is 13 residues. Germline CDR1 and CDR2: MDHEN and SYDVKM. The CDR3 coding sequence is TGTGCCAGCAGCCTCCCGACAGGGCCCGGCTACACCTTC. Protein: CASSLPTGPGYTF.

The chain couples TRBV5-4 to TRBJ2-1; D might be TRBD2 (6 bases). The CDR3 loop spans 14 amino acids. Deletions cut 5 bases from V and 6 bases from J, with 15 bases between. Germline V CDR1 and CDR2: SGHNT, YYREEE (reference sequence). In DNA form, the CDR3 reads TGTGCCAGCAGGCGGGATGAGGCGGGCAATGAGCAGTTCTTC. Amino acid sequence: CASRRDEAGNEQFF. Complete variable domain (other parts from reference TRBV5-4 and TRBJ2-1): ETGVTQSPTHLIKTRGQQVTLRCSSQSGHNTVSWYQQALGQGPQFIFQYYREEENGRGNFPPRFSGLQFPNYSSELNVNALELDDSALYLCASRRDEAGNEQFFGPGTRLTVL.

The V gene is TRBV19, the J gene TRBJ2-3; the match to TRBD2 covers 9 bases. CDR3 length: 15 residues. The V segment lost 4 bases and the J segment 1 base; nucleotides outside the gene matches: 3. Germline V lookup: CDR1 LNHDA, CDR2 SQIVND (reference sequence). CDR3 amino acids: CASSKVAGGTDTQYF. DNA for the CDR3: TGTGCCAGTAGTAAGGTAGCGGGAGGCACAGATACGCAGTATTTT.

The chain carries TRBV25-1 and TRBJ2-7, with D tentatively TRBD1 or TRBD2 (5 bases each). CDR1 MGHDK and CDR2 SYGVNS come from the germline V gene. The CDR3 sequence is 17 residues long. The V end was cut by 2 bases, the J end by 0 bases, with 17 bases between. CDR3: CASSEISGTVGSYEQYF. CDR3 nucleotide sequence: TGTGCCAGCAGTGAAATTAGTGGGACCGTTGGCTCCTACGAGCAGTACTTC.